This T cell receptor beta chain was captured by sequencing in a study of T cell repertoires in cytomegalovirus infection. This clonotype has just a few counts. What it binds is unknown. TCRdb re-called the reads through MiXCR, storing one row per CDR3 protein. This table has 400,000 to 600,000 distinct CDR3 sequences, roughly 43% appearing once. Study-wide findings and caveats: CMV carriers with the relevant HLA were identified by cumulative public TCR beta family frequency.

Germline V gene sequence: CDR1 LNHDA, CDR2 SQIVND (reference sequence). The CDR3 runs 11 residues. This TCR derives from a human donor in good health (CMV status not recorded). Some clones in this sample may be carry-over from other donors' samples. V is TRBV19 and J is TRBJ2-3; a weak D match, TRBD2 (5 bases). Material: cultured PBMCs, obtained from culture after CMV antigen stimulation. CDR3 amino acids: CASGWRDTQYF. CDR3 DNA: TGTGCATCGGGGTGGAGGGATACGCAGTATTTT.